What follows are 27 T cell receptor beta chains derived from one specimen sequenced in a study of cytomegalovirus exposure and HLA in healthy donors (dated by TCRdb to the late 2010s). Receptors were amplified or captured by the immunoSEQ multiplex PCR assay. For the multiplex PCR, a mixture combining 60 forward primers for TCR Vbeta segments and 13 reverse primers for TCR Jbeta segments was used. The immuneACCESS repertoire file appears here via TCRdb, limited to in-frame rearrangements. These files lack a portion of the clones; in checked studies, under half of the deficit traces to unresolved V genes, and the cause of the others is not known. The sample includes some 180,000 clones, with around three quarters observed a single time. The ten most abundant clones make up under 2% of the sample. Sequenced sample: PBMCs. The origin of the receptors is a man aged 25 to 40 in good health and CMV-seronegative.

This clone has a handful of counts. The chain uses TRBV28 and TRBJ2-7; 11 bases line up with TRBD1. The CDR3 extends over 16 amino acids. From germline, CDR1 is MDHEN and CDR2 SYDVKM. J was trimmed by 4 bases and V by 4 bases; bases with no gene match: 9. CDR3 bases: TGTGCCAGCAGTTCTTATGGGACAGGGGGAGGGTACGAGCAGTACTTC. It translates to CASSSYGTGGGYEQYF.

This clone was picked up a small number of times. The gene calls are TRBV2 and TRBJ2-7, with 8 nucleotides matching TRBD2. Losses at the gene ends were 3 bases for V and 2 bases for J; bases not matched to a gene: 3. Germline-derived CDR1 and CDR2 are SNHLY and FYNNEI. The CDR3 covers 14 residues. Here the CDR3 DNA reads TGTGCCAGCAGTGAGGCGGGAGGCACCTACGAGCAGTACTTC. It is translated as CASSEAGGTYEQYF.

The rearrangement joins TRBV29-1 to TRBJ2-3; no clear D. This CDR3 contains 13 residues. The germline gives CDR1 SQVTM, CDR2 ANQGSEA. The CDR3 loop is CSTPGGLTDTQYF. CDR3 nucleotides: TGCAGTACTCCCGGCGGTCTCACAGATACGCAGTATTTT.

The rearrangement links TRBV29-1 to TRBJ2-3; possible D gene TRBD1, 6 bases. The germline V gene has CDR1 SQVTM and CDR2 ANQGSEA. Trimming removed 4 bases from V and 0 bases from J, with 8 bases in between. The CDR3 totals 13 residues. The CDR3 protein is CSVGTDSTDTQYF. The CDR3 DNA reads TGCAGCGTTGGGACAGATAGCACAGATACGCAGTATTTT.

The CDR3 is CASSLSGVDRRIEQYF. The CDR3 bases are TGTGCCAGCAGCTTATCTGGAGTGGACAGAAGGATCGAGCAGTACTTC. The chain employs TRBV7-9 and TRBJ2-7; the D gene is possibly TRBD1 (6 bases). V dropped 2 bases and J dropped 6 bases, with 20 bases sitting between them. The CDR3 covers 16 residues. Per the germline V gene, CDR1 is SEHNR and CDR2 is FQNEAQ (reference sequence).

This chain joins TRBV30 and TRBJ1-1, with 8 nucleotides matching TRBD1. The CDR3 spans 13 residues. Trimming cost V 5 bases and J 6 bases; bases outside gene matches: 8. The germline gives CDR1 GTSNPN, CDR2 SVGIG (reference sequence). The CDR3 spells CAWCIGQGAEAFF. As DNA, the CDR3 is TGTGCCTGGTGCATCGGACAGGGCGCTGAAGCTTTCTTT.

This chain connects TRBV2 to TRBJ2-7; 11 bases fit TRBD2. The CDR3 totals 14 residues. V dropped 9 bases and J dropped 2; count of bases not matched to a gene: 6. The germline gives CDR1 SNHLY, CDR2 FYNNEI. The CDR3 reads CASTGTSGPYEQYF. CDR3 nucleotides: TGTGCCAGTACCGGGACTAGCGGACCCTACGAGCAGTACTTC.

The chain combines TRBV30 with TRBJ1-5; 11 nucleotides align to TRBD1. This CDR3 contains 14 residues. CDR1 and CDR2 (germline): GTSNPN, SVGIG (reference sequence). The J segment lost 6 bases and the V segment lost 3 bases, leaving 4 bases of the junction unmatched. CDR3 sequence (DNA): TGTGCCTGGAGGGACAGGGGGCGGGGTCAGCCCCAGCATTTT. Protein sequence: CAWRDRGRGQPQHF. Looking up the rest from reference TRBV30 and TRBJ1-5 gives the full variable domain: SQTIHQWPATLVQPVGSPLSLECTVEGTSNPNLYWYRQAAGRGLQLLFYSVGIGQISSEVPQNLSASRPQDRQFILSSKKLLLSDSGFYLCAWRDRGRGQPQHFGDGTRLSIL.

The chain carries TRBV6-6 and TRBJ2-3; TRBD2 matches at 11 bases. Germline V gene sequence: CDR1 MNHNY, CDR2 SVGAGI (reference sequence). V dropped 5 bases and J dropped 1; count of bases not matched to a gene: 5. CDR3 length: 16 amino acids. CDR3 nucleotides: TGTGCCAGCAGTCCACTAGCGGGAGACGGCACAGATACGCAGTATTTT. It yields the protein CASSPLAGDGTDTQYF.

The V and J genes are TRBV6-5 and TRBJ2-5; TRBD1 aligns across 10 bases. Trimming at V came to 2 bases and at J to 3 bases, leaving 6 bases not matched to a gene. Germline V gene data show CDR1 as MNHEY and CDR2 as SVGAGI. This CDR3 spans 16 amino acids. The chain's CDR3 is CASSYPGQGMEETQYF. CDR3 DNA sequence: TGTGCCAGCAGTTACCCGGGACAGGGGATGGAAGAGACCCAGTACTTC.

The chain carries TRBV19 and TRBJ1-5, with D unresolved. V lost 0 bases to trimming and J lost 5 bases, with 11 bases between them. CDR3 length: 15 amino acids. The germline CDR1 and CDR2 sequences are LNHDA and SQIVND (reference sequence). The chain's CDR3 is CASSIDFLGDQPQHF. CDR3 bases: TGTGCCAGTAGTATAGATTTTCTAGGCGATCAGCCCCAGCATTTT. The whole variable domain, remainder taken from reference TRBV19 and TRBJ1-5, is DGGITQSPKYLFRKEGQNVTLSCEQNLNHDAMYWYRQDPGQGLRLIYYSQIVNDFQKGDIAEGYSVSREKKESFPLTVTSAQKNPTAFYLCASSIDFLGDQPQHFGDGTRLSIL.

V usage is TRBV16 and J usage is TRBJ2-1, with 14 bases matching TRBD2. With V trimmed by 3 bases and J by 4 bases, 2 bases remained unmatched. Per germline, CDR1 KGHSY and CDR2 FQNENV. The CDR3 covers 16 residues. The CDR3 loop reads CASSHRTSGRYNEQFF. CDR3 nucleotides: TGTGCCAGCAGCCACCGGACTAGCGGGAGGTACAATGAGCAGTTCTTC. Together with reference TRBV16 and TRBJ2-1, the CDR3 gives the full variable domain: GEEVAQTPKHLVRGEGQKAKLYCAPIKGHSYVFWYQQVLKNEFKFLISFQNENVFDETGMPKERFSAKCLPNSPCSLEIQATKLEDSAVYFCASSHRTSGRYNEQFFGPGTRLTVL.

The chain joins TRBV6-5 to TRBJ2-5; 7 positions agree with TRBD1. Near its end, the DNA agrees better with TRBJ2-7, so the J call may be wrong. The germline V gene has CDR1 MNHEY and CDR2 SVGAGI. This CDR3 region has 14 residues. The CDR3 region is CASSTGQLSYEQYF. The CDR3 nucleotides read TGTGCCAGCAGTACGGGACAGCTCTCCTACGAGCAGTACTTC.

The rearrangement joins TRBV28 to TRBJ1-1; D gene unclear. The germline gives CDR1 MDHEN, CDR2 SYDVKM. The CDR3 has 15 residues. The V end lost 1 base, the J end lost 5 bases, and 14 bases lay between the germline ends. Written as DNA, the CDR3 is TGTGCCAGCAGTTTATCGGCCGGGATGTGGACTGAAGCTTTCTTT. This codes for CASSLSAGMWTEAFF. Based on the CDR3 plus reference TRBV28 and TRBJ1-1, the full variable domain is DVKVTQSSRYLVKRTGEKVFLECVQDMDHENMFWYRQDPGLGLRLIYFSYDVKMKEKGDIPEGYSVSREKKERFSLILESASTNQTSMYLCASSLSAGMWTEAFFGQGTRLTVV.

V usage is TRBV19 and J usage is TRBJ2-3; 10 positions agree with TRBD1. The V and J ends lost 6 bases and 0 bases, in that order; junction bases with no gene match: 6. The CDR3 extends over 16 amino acids. Germline V gene sequence: CDR1 LNHDA, CDR2 SQIVND (reference sequence). Here the CDR3 DNA reads TGTGCCAGTAGCCGGGACAGGGGATCTAGCACAGATACGCAGTATTTT. Its translation: CASSRDRGSSTDTQYF.

V usage is TRBV5-4 and J usage is TRBJ2-2, with 14 bases matching TRBD2. CDR1 SGHNT and CDR2 YYREEE come from the germline V gene (reference sequence). The CDR3 extends over 16 amino acids. The ends lost 4 bases at V and 6 bases at J; junction bases unmatched: 5. CDR3 sequence: CASSKGLAGVAGELFF. The CDR3 DNA reads as TGTGCCAGCAGCAAGGGACTAGCGGGAGTGGCCGGGGAGCTGTTTTTT. Supplemented by reference TRBV5-4 and TRBJ2-2, the full variable domain reads ETGVTQSPTHLIKTRGQQVTLRCSSQSGHNTVSWYQQALGQGPQFIFQYYREEENGRGNFPPRFSGLQFPNYSSELNVNALELDDSALYLCASSKGLAGVAGELFFGEGSRLTVL.

The chain has TRBV18 and TRBJ1-2, with 9 nucleotides matching TRBD1. Germline V CDR1 and CDR2: KGHSH, LQKENI. Losses at the gene ends were 4 bases for V and 4 bases for J; bases not matched to a gene: 10. This CDR3 spans 16 amino acids. The CDR3: CASSRKGTGSAYGYTF. The CDR3 DNA reads as TGTGCCAGCTCACGGAAGGGGACAGGGAGTGCCTATGGCTACACCTTC.

The chain couples TRBV28 to TRBJ2-2; D may be TRBD2 (5 bases). CDR1 MDHEN and CDR2 SYDVKM come from the germline V gene. Trimming removed 2 bases at V and 3 bases at J, with 10 bases between. The CDR3 covers 15 residues. In nucleotides, the CDR3 is TGTGCCAGCAGTTTAAATCTAGCACACACCGGGGAGCTGTTTTTT. Translation: CASSLNLAHTGELFF. The complete variable domain, with remaining parts taken from reference TRBV28 and TRBJ2-2, reads DVKVTQSSRYLVKRTGEKVFLECVQDMDHENMFWYRQDPGLGLRLIYFSYDVKMKEKGDIPEGYSVSREKKERFSLILESASTNQTSMYLCASSLNLAHTGELFFGEGSRLTVL.

This clone appeared a few times. V usage is TRBV13 and J usage is TRBJ2-1; tentative D call: TRBD2 (5 bases). Germline V gene sequence: CDR1 PRHDT, CDR2 FYEKMQ (reference sequence). Trimming removed 5 bases from V and 1 base from J, with 21 bases in between. The CDR3 totals 18 residues. The CDR3 coding sequence is TGTGCCAGCAGCCAATTCACGGCCGGAGGTGGGTCCTACAATGAGCAGTTCTTC. Protein sequence: CASSQFTAGGGSYNEQFF.

The table lists this clone with a few counts. The V and J genes are TRBV27 and TRBJ2-2; possibly TRBD1 for D (6 bases). Germline V gives CDR1 MNHEY, CDR2 SMNVEV (reference sequence). Trimming pared 2 bases from V and 3 bases from J, leaving 13 bases between. The CDR3 is 16 amino acids. CDR3 nucleotide sequence: TGTGCCAGCAGTTTAGAACAGGGTAAACACACCGGGGAGCTGTTTTTT. As protein: CASSLEQGKHTGELFF.

This sequence joins TRBV28 and TRBJ1-2, with 11 nucleotides matching TRBD1. This CDR3 has 15 amino acids. V lost 3 bases and J lost 6; bases outside the gene matches: 6. In germline, CDR1 is MDHEN, CDR2 SYDVKM. The CDR3 nucleotides are TGTGCCAGCAGTTTGATACGGACAGGGGGCGATGGCTACACCTTC. This translates into CASSLIRTGGDGYTF.

This rearrangement joins TRBV6-1 to TRBJ2-7; 7 bases are a match to TRBD1. With 7 bases clipped from V and 0 bases from J, the junction kept 9 bases outside the gene matches. The CDR3 is 15 amino acids. Germline CDR1 is MNHNS and CDR2 is SASEGT. Here the CDR3 DNA reads TGTGCCAGCACTACAGGGGCGGCCGGCTCCTACGAGCAGTACTTC. Translation gives CASTTGAAGSYEQYF.

The J gene is TRBJ1-1, the V gene TRBV28; D gene unclear. This CDR3 is 13 amino acids long. Germline CDR1 MDHEN, CDR2 SYDVKM. With 3 bases removed from V and 11 bases from J, the gap between germline ends came to 16 bases. CDR3 in amino acids: CASSLMGRSGAFF. The CDR3 nucleotides are TGTGCCAGCAGTTTGATGGGGAGGAGTGGGGCTTTCTTT.

The CDR3 nucleotides read TGTGCCAGCAGTTTCCCCCCCAGGGGAAGAGTAAACACCGGGGAGCTGTTTTTT. Its translation: CASSFPPRGRVNTGELFF. The chain couples TRBV28 to TRBJ2-2; tentatively, D is TRBD1 (6 bases). The CDR3 is made up of 18 amino acids. Trimming left V 3 bases short and J 2 bases short, with 19 bases between. Germline-derived CDR1 and CDR2 are MDHEN and SYDVKM. The whole variable domain, remainder taken from reference TRBV28 and TRBJ2-2, is DVKVTQSSRYLVKRTGEKVFLECVQDMDHENMFWYRQDPGLGLRLIYFSYDVKMKEKGDIPEGYSVSREKKERFSLILESASTNQTSMYLCASSFPPRGRVNTGELFFGEGSRLTVL.

This clone showed up just a few times. The chain recombines TRBV29-1 with TRBJ2-7, with TRBD2 as a possible D gene (6 bases). This CDR3 is built from 13 residues. V lost 6 bases and J lost 2, with 14 bases in between. Germline V gene lookup returns CDR1 SQVTM and CDR2 ANQGSEA. The CDR3 nucleotides are TGCAGCGTCCTCGGGACTTCTACCTACGAGCAGTACTTC. Its protein product is CSVLGTSTYEQYF.

The V call is TRBV12-5, the J call TRBJ2-1; a weak D match, TRBD1 (5 bases). The length of the CDR3 is 11 residues. Germline loops: CDR1 LGHNT, CDR2 FRNRAP. V shed 2 bases and J shed 12 bases, with 8 bases lying between them. Written as DNA, the CDR3 is TGTGCTAGTGGTTTGAAAGGGGTGCAGTTCTTC. Translating gives CASGLKGVQFF.

The rearrangement uses TRBV2 and TRBJ2-7; perhaps TRBD1 as D (5 bases). Per germline, CDR1 SNHLY and CDR2 FYNNEI. This CDR3 contains 13 residues. V was shortened by 3 bases and J by 2 bases, with 8 bases between the two germline ends. CDR3: CASSDDSTYEQYF. CDR3 nucleotide sequence: TGTGCCAGCAGTGATGACAGCACCTACGAGCAGTACTTC.